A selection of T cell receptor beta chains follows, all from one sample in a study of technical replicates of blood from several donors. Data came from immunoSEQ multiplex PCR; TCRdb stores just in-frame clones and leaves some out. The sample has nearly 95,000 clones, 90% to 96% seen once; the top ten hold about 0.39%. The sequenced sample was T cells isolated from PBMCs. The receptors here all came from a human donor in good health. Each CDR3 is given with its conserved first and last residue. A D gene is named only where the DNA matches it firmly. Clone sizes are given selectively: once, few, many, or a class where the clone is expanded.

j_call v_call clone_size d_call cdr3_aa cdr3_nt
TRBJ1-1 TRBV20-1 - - CTAGNTEAFF TGCACAGCGGGGAACACTGAAGCTTTCTTT
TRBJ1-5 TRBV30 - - CAWSVLGQPQHF TGTGCCTGGAGTGTACTAGGTCAGCCCCAGCATTTT
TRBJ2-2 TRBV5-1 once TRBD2 CASSLEPAGATGELFF TGCGCCAGCAGCTTGGAGCCAGCGGGAGCCACCGGGGAGCTGTTTTTT
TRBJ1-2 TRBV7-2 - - CASSLIPGFYGYTF TGTGCCAGCAGCTTAATCCCAGGGTTCTATGGCTACACCTTC
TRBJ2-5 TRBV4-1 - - CASSRGPQETQYF TGCGCCAGCAGCCGCGGGCCTCAAGAGACCCAGTACTTC
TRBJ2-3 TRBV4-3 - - CASSQESQQGLDTQYF TGCGCCAGCAGCCAAGAATCCCAACAGGGCCTAGATACGCAGTATTTT
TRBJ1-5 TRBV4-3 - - CASSQVAGQPQHF TGCGCCAGCAGCCAAGTGGCGGGTCAGCCCCAGCATTTT
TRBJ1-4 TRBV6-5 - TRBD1 CASSPGGWGISELFF TGTGCCAGCAGCCCAGGGGGCTGGGGGATTTCGGAACTGTTTTTT
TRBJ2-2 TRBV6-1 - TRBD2 CASSAPGLAAPGELFF TGTGCCAGCAGTGCCCCGGGACTAGCGGCCCCCGGGGAGCTGTTTTTT
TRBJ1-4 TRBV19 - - CASSIDREGTNEKLFF TGTGCCAGTAGTATAGATAGGGAGGGAACTAATGAAAAACTGTTTTTT
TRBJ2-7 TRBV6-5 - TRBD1 CASSYSGTGNYEQYF TGTGCCAGCAGTTATTCCGGGACAGGGAACTACGAGCAGTACTTC
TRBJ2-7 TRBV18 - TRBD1 CASSPDGRGQSGEQYF TGTGCCAGCTCACCAGATGGACGGGGACAGAGTGGCGAGCAGTACTTC
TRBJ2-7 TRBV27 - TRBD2 CASSAGTSGYEQYF TGTGCCAGCAGCGCCGGGACTAGCGGGTACGAGCAGTACTTC
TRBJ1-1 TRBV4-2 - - CASSQGGVGPIWAFF TGTGCCAGCAGCCAAGGGGGGGTGGGGCCCATTTGGGCTTTCTTT
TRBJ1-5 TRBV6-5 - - CASSYSMDSNQPQHF TGTGCCAGCAGTTACTCGATGGACAGTAATCAGCCCCAGCATTTT
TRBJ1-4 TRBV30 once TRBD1 CAWSWGDSNEKLFF TGTGCCTGGAGCTGGGGGGACAGTAATGAAAAACTGTTTTTT
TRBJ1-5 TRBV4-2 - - CASSQGRNQPQHF TGTGCCAGCAGCCAAGGCAGGAATCAGCCCCAGCATTTT
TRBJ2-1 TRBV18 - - CASSPQTETYNEQFF TGTGCCAGCTCACCACAGACTGAAACCTACAATGAGCAGTTCTTC
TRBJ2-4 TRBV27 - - CATWDTKNIQYF TGTGCCACATGGGACACCAAAAACATTCAGTACTTC
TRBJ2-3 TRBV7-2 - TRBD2 CASSLLAGRDTQYF TGTGCCAGCAGCCTACTAGCGGGGCGAGATACGCAGTATTTT
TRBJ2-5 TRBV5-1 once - CASSGGGKTQYF TGCGCCAGCAGCGGGGGAGGAAAGACCCAGTACTTC
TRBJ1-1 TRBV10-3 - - CAISELERKGNTEAFF TGTGCCATCAGTGAGTTGGAGAGAAAAGGGAACACTGAAGCTTTCTTT
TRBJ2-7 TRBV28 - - CASSLLPSEYEQYF TGTGCCAGCAGCCTACTTCCTAGCGAATACGAGCAGTACTTC
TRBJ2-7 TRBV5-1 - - CASSLEQGRTSYEQYF TGCGCCAGCAGCTTGGAACAGGGCAGGACCTCCTACGAGCAGTACTTC
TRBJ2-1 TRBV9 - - CASSPTGTVYNEQFF TGTGCCAGCAGCCCCACCGGGACTGTCTACAATGAGCAGTTCTTC
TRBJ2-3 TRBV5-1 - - CASSFESTDTQYF TGCGCCAGCAGCTTTGAGAGCACAGATACGCAGTATTTT
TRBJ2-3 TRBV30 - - CAWSGGPSTDTQYF TGTGCCTGGAGTGGCGGGCCTAGCACAGATACGCAGTATTTT